What follows describes a single TCR beta chain. These data come from a study of blood T cell repertoires in COVID-19. Turning to the study itself: T cells, B-cell-depleted T cells, or PBMCs supplied cDNA or gDNA.

The repertoire was sequenced with immunoSEQ multiplex PCR; TCRdb's copy has only in-frame clones and lacks some. The table includes about 130,000 clones, about 84% detected once. Sequences were obtained from peripheral blood. The sequence derives from a woman aged 60 to 75 with acute or convalescent COVID-19.

The CDR3 bases are TGTGCCAGCAGTTACTCGTCAGGGCGGGAGCAGTACTTC. Its protein is CASSYSSGREQYF. The chain uses TRBV6-5 and TRBJ2-7; possible D gene TRBD1, 5 bases. The germline V gene encodes CDR1 MNHEY and CDR2 SVGAGI. The CDR3 loop spans 13 amino acids. V gave up 0 bases and J gave up 7 bases, with 10 bases separating them.